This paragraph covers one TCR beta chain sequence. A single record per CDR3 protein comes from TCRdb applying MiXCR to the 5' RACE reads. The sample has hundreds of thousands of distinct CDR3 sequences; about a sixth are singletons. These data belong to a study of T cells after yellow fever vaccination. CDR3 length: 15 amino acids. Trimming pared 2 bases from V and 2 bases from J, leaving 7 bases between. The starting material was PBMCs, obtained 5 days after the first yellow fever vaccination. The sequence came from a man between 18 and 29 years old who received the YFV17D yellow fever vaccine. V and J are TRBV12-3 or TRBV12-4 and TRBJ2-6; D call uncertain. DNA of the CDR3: TGTGCCAGCAGTTTATGGGGAACTGGGGCCAACGTCCTGACTTTC. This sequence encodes CASSLWGTGANVLTF.